These 27 T cell receptor beta chains were sequenced from one sample in a study of beta chain features in type 1 diabetes. General observations from the study: Within each of all four CD4+ subsets, Type 1 diabetes patients had TCRB CDR3s that were moderately but significantly shorter.

The antigens for these receptors are not known. Expressed TCRB transcripts were sequenced because the entire RNA isolate underwent reverse transcription. Sequencing used immunoSEQ multiplex PCR; TCRdb keeps in-frame clones, though not all of them. The sample carries 500,000 to 850,000 clones, over 13% recorded once. Material for sequencing was naive CD4+ T cells from blood. The receptors stem from a man aged 18 to 30 with type 1 diabetes.

The chain combines TRBV30 with TRBJ2-7; 9 bases align to TRBD2. Germline V gene sequence: CDR1 GTSNPN, CDR2 SVGIG (reference sequence). The CDR3 is 13 amino acids. CDR3 protein: CATETSGSYEQYF. The CDR3 nucleotides read TGTGCTACCGAGACTAGCGGATCCTACGAGCAGTACTTC. The entire variable domain, with the rest obtained from reference TRBV30 and TRBJ2-7, is as follows: SQTIHQWPATLVQPVGSPLSLECTVEGTSNPNLYWYRQAAGRGLQLLFYSVGIGQISSEVPQNLSASRPQDRQFILSSKKLLLSDSGFYLCATETSGSYEQYFGPGTRLTVT.

The chain uses TRBV4-1 and TRBJ1-5; D not resolved. In germline, CDR1 is MGHRA, CDR2 YSYEKL. V was trimmed by 8 bases and J by 2 bases, leaving 13 bases between them. This CDR3 spans 14 amino acids. CDR3 sequence (DNA): TGCGCCAGCGGACCAGTCGGGGGCAATCAGCCCCAGCATTTT. It encodes CASGPVGGNQPQHF.

J is TRBJ1-5 and V is TRBV28, with a tentative D call TRBD1 (6 bases). V was trimmed by 7 bases and J by 3 bases, leaving 13 bases between them. Germline V CDR1 and CDR2: MDHEN, SYDVKM. CDR3 length: 14 residues. CDR3 sequence reads: CASTLGGLNQPQHF. In nucleotides, the CDR3 is TGTGCCAGCACCCTGGGGGGGCTCAATCAGCCCCAGCATTTT.

This sequence joins TRBV4-1 and TRBJ2-7; 9 bases match TRBD1. CDR1 MGHRA and CDR2 YSYEKL come from the germline V gene. J lost 6 bases, V lost 6 bases, and 9 bases had no gene match. The CDR3 length is 14 residues. The CDR3 coding sequence is TGCGCCAGCAGAGGACAGGGGCCGGCCGCCGAGCAGTACTTC. This gives the protein CASRGQGPAAEQYF.

The genes are TRBV28 and TRBJ1-5; D is unresolved. This CDR3 is built from 14 residues. Trimming took 3 bases from V and 0 from J, leaving 6 bases between them. CDR1 and CDR2 (germline): MDHEN, SYDVKM. CDR3 in DNA: TGTGCCAGCAGTTTGGTCTATAGCAATCAGCCCCAGCATTTT. Translating gives CASSLVYSNQPQHF.

In its sample, this clone was seen a few times. The V and J genes are TRBV5-1 and TRBJ2-1, with 8 bases matching TRBD2. Per germline, CDR1 SGHRS and CDR2 YFSETQ. V gave up 3 bases and J gave up 12 bases; unmatched junction bases: 8. CDR3 length: 13 residues. CDR3 DNA: TGCGCCAGCAGCTCAGGGACTAGTCAAGCGCAGTTCTTC. It translates to CASSSGTSQAQFF.

This chain joins TRBV10-1 and TRBJ2-5, with D maybe TRBD1 (6 bases). Germline loops: CDR1 WNHNN, CDR2 SYGVQD (reference sequence). Trimming stripped 5 bases from V and 5 bases from J, with 15 bases between. The CDR3 contains 14 residues. Written as DNA, the CDR3 is TGCGCCAGCAGTCCCAGGGGAATTGGGGAGACCCAGTACTTC. Protein product: CASSPRGIGETQYF.

A remark on this clone: Relative to the germline gene, one junction end is altered; a read error may explain this. The CDR3 sequence is CASSQTGVWEKQFF. The CDR3 coding sequence is TGTGCCAGCAGTCAGACAGGGGTATGGGAAAAACAGTTTTTT. J is TRBJ1-4 and V is TRBV25-1; 8 bases agree with TRBD1. The CDR3 has 14 amino acids. The germline V gene encodes CDR1 MGHDK and CDR2 SYGVNS.

Points on this clone: Other nucleotide sequences from this sample produce the same CDR3. CDR3 DNA: TGTGCCAGCAGCTTAGGAGGGGGGACAGATACGCAGTATTTT. Its translation: CASSLGGGTDTQYF. The chain carries TRBV11-2 and TRBJ2-3; D is perhaps TRBD1 or TRBD2 (6 bases each). CDR3 length: 14 amino acids. Trimming shortened V by 1 base and J by 3 bases, and 8 bases separated the two germline ends. Germline V gene lookup returns CDR1 SGHAT and CDR2 FQNNGV.

The chain carries TRBV4-1 and TRBJ2-7; TRBD2 agrees at 8 bases. Germline CDR1 is MGHRA and CDR2 is YSYEKL. CDR3 size: 15 residues. V shed 1 base and J 2 bases; nucleotides not matched to a gene: 4. The chain's CDR3 is CASSQAETSAYEQYF. The CDR3 DNA reads as TGCGCCAGCAGCCAAGCCGAGACTAGCGCCTACGAGCAGTACTTC.

This chain connects TRBV9 to TRBJ1-2; a possible D gene is TRBD1 (5 bases). The CDR3 is 15 amino acids. The germline V gene has CDR1 SGDLS and CDR2 YYNGEE. The ends were cut back, 0 bases at V and 1 base at J, with 10 bases in the middle. This CDR3 is CASSVGQQFNYGYTF. The CDR3 DNA is TGTGCCAGCAGCGTAGGACAGCAATTTAACTATGGCTACACCTTC.

This clone was counted only a few times. The sample has other DNA sequences that encode this CDR3 too. The chain has TRBV29-1 and TRBJ1-3; D not certain. The V end lost 4 bases, the J end lost 0 bases, and 7 bases lay between the germline ends. The CDR3 is 13 amino acids. Germline assignment: CDR1 SQVTM and CDR2 ANQGSEA. The CDR3 here is CSVGHSSGNTIYF. CDR3 coding DNA: TGCAGCGTTGGACACAGCTCTGGAAACACCATATATTTT.

This clone showed up just a few times. Mismatch with germline at one junction end may stem from a read error. The rearrangement uses TRBV11-2 and TRBJ2-3; D call uncertain. From germline, CDR1 is SGHAT and CDR2 FQNNGV. The CDR3 loop spans 13 amino acids. The CDR3 DNA reads as TGTGCCGGCAGCTGGTCTAGCACAGATACGCAGTATTTT. This encodes CAGSWSSTDTQYF.

The chain combines TRBV30 with TRBJ2-3; TRBD2 agrees at 8 bases. Trimming took 3 bases from V and 2 from J; bases not matched to a gene: 7. Germline V gene lookup returns CDR1 GTSNPN and CDR2 SVGIG (reference sequence). This CDR3 spans 15 amino acids. The CDR3 bases are TGTGCCTGGAGGGCCACTAGCGGACTCACAGATACGCAGTATTTT. Translated: CAWRATSGLTDTQYF.

The CDR3 here is CSVRGQGKNTEAFF. CDR3 nucleotide sequence: TGCAGCGTTCGAGGGCAGGGTAAGAACACTGAAGCTTTCTTT. This sequence joins TRBV29-1 and TRBJ1-1, with a possible D match to TRBD1 (5 bases). Germline values: CDR1 SQVTM, CDR2 ANQGSEA. The CDR3 extends over 14 amino acids. Trimming stripped 5 bases from V and 1 base from J, with 14 bases between.

Regarding this clone: One end of the junction does not line up with germline, which may come from a read error. V is TRBV4-2 and J is TRBJ2-1; D is unresolved. Germline V gene data show CDR1 as LGHNA and CDR2 as YNFKEQ. The CDR3 length is 15 residues. As DNA, the CDR3 is TGTGCCAGCAGTCAAGTAACTGGAACGAGAAATGAGCAGTTCTTC. Amino acids: CASSQVTGTRNEQFF.

This rearrangement joins TRBV15 to TRBJ2-3; 8 positions match TRBD1. The length of the CDR3 is 17 residues. The V segment lost 4 bases and the J segment 2 bases; nucleotides outside the gene matches: 11. Germline V lookup: CDR1 LNHNV, CDR2 YYDKDF (reference sequence). CDR3 bases: TGTGCCACCAGCAAAAACAGGGGGATGGGGCACACAGATACGCAGTATTTT. This gives the protein CATSKNRGMGHTDTQYF.

CDR3 amino acids: CASSPSSWLLLQETQYF. DNA for the CDR3: TGCGCCAGCAGCCCCTCCAGCTGGTTACTACTCCAAGAGACCCAGTACTTC. The chain links TRBV5-1 to TRBJ2-5, with D unresolved. Trimming removed 4 bases at V and 1 base at J, with 20 bases between. This CDR3 is built from 17 residues. The germline V gene encodes CDR1 SGHRS and CDR2 YFSETQ.

The CDR3 is CATLPGTGYDNEQFF. The CDR3 nucleotides are TGTGCCACCCTTCCCGGGACAGGGTATGACAATGAGCAGTTCTTC. The genes are TRBV10-3 and TRBJ2-1; 9 bases map to TRBD1. This CDR3 has 15 amino acids. Germline CDR1 ENHRY, CDR2 SYGVKD. After removal of 10 bases from V and 5 bases from J, the junction contained 12 bases not matched to a gene.

The CDR3 reads CSVGWSVLSYEQYF. The DNA for the CDR3 is TGCAGCGTTGGATGGTCAGTGCTCTCCTACGAGCAGTACTTC. The V and J genes are TRBV29-1 and TRBJ2-7; the D is unclear. The CDR3 spans 14 residues. The V gene's germline CDR1 is SQVTM and CDR2 ANQGSEA. V was cut by 4 bases and J by 0 bases, with 13 bases left in between.

This chain links TRBV23-1 with TRBJ2-7, with TRBD1 matching over 8 bases. TRBV23-1 carries the ORF label, with uncertain function. The CDR3 length is 14 residues. V shed 2 bases and J 6 bases; nucleotides not matched to a gene: 6. Here the CDR3 reads CASSQKETGGEQYF. Here the CDR3 DNA reads TGCGCCAGCAGTCAAAAAGAAACAGGGGGCGAGCAGTACTTC.

CDR3 bases: TGTGCCAGCAGCTATCAACTGGGTGAGCAGTTCTTC. Its translation is CASSYQLGEQFF. This chain uses TRBV5-6 with TRBJ2-1; D gene uncertain. The CDR3 has 12 amino acids. The germline gives CDR1 SGHDT, CDR2 YYEEEE. Trimming removed 3 bases from V and 9 bases from J, with 10 bases in between.

The chain combines TRBV5-4 with TRBJ2-1, with 7 bases lining up with TRBD2. Germline V gene lookup returns CDR1 SGHNT and CDR2 YYREEE (reference sequence). The CDR3 loop spans 15 amino acids. V lost 4 bases to trimming and J lost 0 bases; unmatched junction nucleotides: 4. The CDR3 DNA reads as TGTGCCAGCAGCCCCTCTAGCGGCTCCTACAATGAGCAGTTCTTC. The encoded protein is CASSPSSGSYNEQFF.

The CDR3 spells CASSLVGLAEITSYNEQFF. CDR3 bases: TGCGCCAGCAGCTTGGTGGGACTAGCGGAAATTACCTCCTACAATGAGCAGTTCTTC. V and J are TRBV5-1 and TRBJ2-1; 11 bases line up with TRBD2. Per germline, CDR1 SGHRS and CDR2 YFSETQ. This CDR3 has 19 amino acids. V gave up 0 bases and J gave up 0 bases; unmatched junction bases: 8.

CDR3 sequence reads: CASSDGAATNYGYTF. The CDR3 coding sequence is TGTGCCAGCAGTGACGGGGCAGCTACTAACTATGGCTACACCTTC. The chain joins TRBV25-1 to TRBJ1-2; a weak D match, TRBD1 (5 bases). Per germline, CDR1 MGHDK and CDR2 SYGVNS. The CDR3 runs to 15 residues. V was clipped by 3 bases and J by 0 bases, with 11 bases between them.

This clone was seen a few times. The chain uses TRBV5-6 and TRBJ2-3; TRBD1 matches at 7 bases. CDR3 length: 15 residues. V lost 5 bases to trimming and J lost 4 bases; unmatched junction nucleotides: 10. Germline V gives CDR1 SGHDT, CDR2 YYEEEE. The CDR3 protein is CASRLTGSPPDTQYF. The CDR3 nucleotides are TGTGCCAGCAGATTGACAGGGTCCCCCCCAGATACGCAGTATTTT.

This clone was found once. DNA for the CDR3: TGTGCCAGCTCATTACAAGTATCCTACGAGCAGTACTTC. It codes for CASSLQVSYEQYF. The chain recombines TRBV18 with TRBJ2-7, with D uncertain. CDR1 is KGHSH, CDR2 LQKENI, per germline. This CDR3 is built from 13 residues. V gave up 5 bases and J gave up 1 base, with 9 bases separating them.